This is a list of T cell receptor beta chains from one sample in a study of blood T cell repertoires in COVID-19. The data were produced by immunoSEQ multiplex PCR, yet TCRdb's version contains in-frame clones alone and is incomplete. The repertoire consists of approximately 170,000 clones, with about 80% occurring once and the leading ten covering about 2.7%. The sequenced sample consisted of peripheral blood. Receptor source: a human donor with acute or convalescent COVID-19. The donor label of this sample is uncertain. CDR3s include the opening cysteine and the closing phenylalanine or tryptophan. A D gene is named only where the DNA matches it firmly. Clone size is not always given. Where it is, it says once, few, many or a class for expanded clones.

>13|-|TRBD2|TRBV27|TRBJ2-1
CATGTSSHNEQFF
TGTGCCACAGGGACTAGCTCTCACAATGAGCAGTTCTTC
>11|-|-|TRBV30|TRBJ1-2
CAWSVLNGYTF
TGTGCCTGGAGTGTACTAAATGGCTACACCTTC
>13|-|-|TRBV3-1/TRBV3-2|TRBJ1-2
CASSQGLQYGYTF
TGTGCCAGCAGCCAGGGACTTCAATATGGCTACACCTTC
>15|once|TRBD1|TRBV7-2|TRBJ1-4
CASSPLGQGYEKLFF
TGTGCCAGCAGCCCCCTGGGACAGGGATATGAAAAACTGTTTTTT
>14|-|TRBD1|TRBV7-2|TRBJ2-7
CASSLGTGNNEQYF
TGTGCCAGCAGCTTAGGGACAGGGAACAACGAGCAGTACTTC
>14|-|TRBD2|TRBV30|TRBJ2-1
CAWSVGLAGDEQFF
TGTGCCTGGAGTGTAGGGCTAGCGGGAGATGAGCAGTTCTTC
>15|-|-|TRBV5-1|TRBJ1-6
CASSLDNQYNSPLHF
TGCGCCAGCAGCTTGGACAATCAGTATAATTCACCCCTCCACTTT
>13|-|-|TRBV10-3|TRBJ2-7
CAISDRSSYEQYF
TGTGCCATCAGTGACAGATCTTCCTACGAGCAGTACTTC
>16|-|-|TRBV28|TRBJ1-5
CASSFGRGVKIQPQHF
TGTGCCAGCAGTTTTGGTCGCGGGGTAAAGATTCAGCCCCAGCATTTT
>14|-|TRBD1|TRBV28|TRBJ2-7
CASSGTVSGYEQYF
TGTGCCAGCAGCGGGACAGTTTCGGGCTACGAGCAGTACTTC
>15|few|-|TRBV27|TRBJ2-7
CASSLYSTGLYEQYF
TGTGCCAGCAGTTTATATTCCACAGGCCTCTACGAGCAGTACTTC
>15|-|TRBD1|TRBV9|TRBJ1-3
CASSDRGTAGNTIYF
TGTGCCAGCAGCGACCGGGGGACAGCTGGAAACACCATATATTTT
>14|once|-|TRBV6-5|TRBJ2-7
CASSYTTTSPEQYF
TGTGCCAGCAGTTACACGACTACCTCTCCCGAGCAGTACTTC
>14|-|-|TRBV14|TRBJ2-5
CASSQFTSAETQYF
TGTGCCAGCAGCCAATTCACATCTGCCGAGACCCAGTACTTC
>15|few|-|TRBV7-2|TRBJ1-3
CASSLSAGVENTIYF
TGTGCCAGCAGCTTAAGCGCAGGGGTCGAAAACACCATATATTTT
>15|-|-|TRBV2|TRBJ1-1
CASSRDTGRDTEAFF
TGTGCCAGCAGTCGCGACACAGGCAGGGACACTGAAGCTTTCTTT
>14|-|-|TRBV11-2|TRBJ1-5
CASSLSDSNQPQHF
TGTGCCAGCAGCTTATCAGATAGCAATCAGCCCCAGCATTTT
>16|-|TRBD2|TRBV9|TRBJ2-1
CASSPTSGMGYNEQFF
TGTGCCAGCAGCCCGACTAGCGGGATGGGTTACAATGAGCAGTTCTTC
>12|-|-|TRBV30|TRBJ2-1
CAWSARGSEQFF
TGTGCCTGGAGTGCCAGAGGAAGTGAGCAGTTCTTC
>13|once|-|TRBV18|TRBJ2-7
CASSPESGYEQYF
TGTGCCAGCTCACCGGAGAGTGGCTACGAGCAGTACTTC
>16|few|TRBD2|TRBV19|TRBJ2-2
CASSKGLAGISGELFF
TGTGCCAGTAGTAAGGGACTAGCGGGAATAAGCGGGGAGCTGTTTTTT
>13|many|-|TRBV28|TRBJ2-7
CASRPGGRYEQYF
TGTGCCAGCAGACCTGGGGGCCGCTACGAGCAGTACTTC
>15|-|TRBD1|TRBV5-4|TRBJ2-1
CASSLTGGANNEQFF
TGTGCCAGCAGCCTGACAGGGGGCGCGAACAATGAGCAGTTCTTC
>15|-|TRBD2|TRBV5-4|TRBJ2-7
CASSSDSGRAHEQYF
TGTGCCAGCAGCTCAGATAGCGGGAGGGCCCACGAGCAGTACTTC
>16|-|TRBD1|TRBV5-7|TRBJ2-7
CASSLCTGGSSYEQYF
TGTGCCAGCAGCTTGTGTACAGGGGGGAGCTCCTACGAGCAGTACTTC
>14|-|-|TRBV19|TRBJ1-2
CASREPGREHGYTF
TGTGCCAGCCGGGAGCCGGGAAGGGAACATGGCTACACCTTC
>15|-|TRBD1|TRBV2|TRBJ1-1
CASRGGQGLGTEAFF
TGTGCCAGCAGAGGCGGACAGGGTTTGGGCACTGAAGCTTTCTTT
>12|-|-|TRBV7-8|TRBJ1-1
CASSSTGPVAFF
TGTGCCAGCAGCTCGACGGGTCCGGTGGCTTTCTTT
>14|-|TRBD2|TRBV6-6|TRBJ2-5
CASNSRGGRETQYF
TGTGCCAGCAACTCACGGGGGGGCAGGGAGACCCAGTACTTC
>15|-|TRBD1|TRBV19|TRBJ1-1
CASSIAGQGATEAFF
TGTGCCAGTAGTATAGCCGGACAGGGGGCTACTGAAGCTTTCTTT
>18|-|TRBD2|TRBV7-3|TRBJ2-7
CASSPLAGVAPVRDEQYF
TGTGCCAGCAGCCCACTAGCGGGAGTCGCCCCAGTTCGGGACGAGCAGTACTTC
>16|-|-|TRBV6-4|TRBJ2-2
CASTLRPGVATGELFF
TGTGCCAGCACCCTCAGGCCAGGGGTGGCCACCGGGGAGCTGTTTTTT
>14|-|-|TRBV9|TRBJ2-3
CASSVDRALDTQYF
TGTGCCAGCAGCGTAGACAGGGCGTTAGATACGCAGTATTTT